The 15 T cell receptor beta chains below were found in one sample sequenced in a study of blood T cell repertoires in COVID-19. Repertoires were generated with immunoSEQ multiplex PCR, while TCRdb's copy carries only in-frame clones and drops some. The table includes more than 200,000 clones, 80% to 90% detected once. Sequencing input: PBMCs or T cells enriched from blood (not recorded which). These receptors originate from a woman between 25 and 40 years old who had been exposed to COVID-19.

The chain employs TRBV6-4 and TRBJ2-1, with 7 bases matching TRBD1. The CDR3 has 15 residues. Germline-derived CDR1 and CDR2 are MRHNA and SNTAGT. Losses at the gene ends were 7 bases for V and 3 bases for J; bases not matched to a gene: 9. The CDR3 nucleotides are TGTGCCAGCATCACAGGGGTGGGTTACTACAATGAGCAGTTCTTC. Its translation is CASITGVGYYNEQFF.

The rearrangement links TRBV5-5 to TRBJ1-1; D possibly corresponds to TRBD1 (6 bases). The CDR3 length is 12 residues. With 4 bases removed from V and 8 bases from J, the gap between germline ends came to 12 bases. Germline CDR1 and CDR2: SGHKS and YYEKEE (reference sequence). The CDR3 DNA reads TGTGCCAGCAGCATCCGACAGGCCGAAGCTTTCTTT. This encodes CASSIRQAEAFF.

The chain employs TRBV6-1 and TRBJ2-4; D is uncertain. Germline V gene sequence: CDR1 MNHNS, CDR2 SASEGT. The CDR3 is 16 amino acids. V lost 2 bases, J lost 2 bases, and 13 bases lay in between. CDR3 protein: CASSELVVRSKNIQYF. The DNA of the CDR3 is TGTGCCAGCAGTGAATTGGTGGTCAGGTCCAAAAACATTCAGTACTTC.

The CDR3 DNA follows: TGTGCCAGTAGATCTAGGGGCGGGGGTTTCTACGAGCAGTACTTC. This sequence encodes CASRSRGGGFYEQYF. The chain combines TRBV19 with TRBJ2-7; TRBD2 matches 7 bases. The CDR3 covers 15 residues. Germline V gene sequence: CDR1 LNHDA, CDR2 SQIVND (reference sequence). J was trimmed by 3 bases and V by 6 bases; bases with no gene match: 11.

This clone occurred a few times. The V and J genes are TRBV5-1 and TRBJ1-1; D ambiguous. Trimming took off 0 bases at V and 0 bases at J, with 9 bases between the two ends. CDR3 length: 15 amino acids. CDR1 and CDR2 from the germline V gene are SGHRS and YFSETQ. The CDR3 loop reads CASSLGFGVNTEAFF. CDR3 DNA sequence: TGCGCCAGCAGCTTGGGCTTCGGAGTGAACACTGAAGCTTTCTTT.

In its sample, this clone was seen once. This CDR3 is CASSQSAGASWANTGELFF. Here the CDR3 DNA reads TGCGCCAGCAGCCAATCGGCAGGGGCCTCTTGGGCGAACACCGGGGAGCTGTTTTTT. The chain links TRBV4-1 to TRBJ2-2, with a tentative D call TRBD1 (6 bases). CDR1 is MGHRA and CDR2 is YSYEKL in the germline V gene. V lost 2 bases, J lost 0 bases, and 19 bases lay in between. The CDR3 totals 19 residues.

This chain joins TRBV7-9 and TRBJ2-1; 7 nucleotides agree with TRBD2. The germline gives CDR1 SEHNR, CDR2 FQNEAQ (reference sequence). Trimming removed 0 bases from V and 6 bases from J; junction bases left unmatched: 17. CDR3 length equals 19 residues. Here the CDR3 DNA reads TGTGCCAGCAGCTTAGCCCTCGGGCATGGACTAGAAGAACGCAATGAGCAGTTCTTC. Protein: CASSLALGHGLEERNEQFF.

The sample holds one count of this clone. The J gene is TRBJ1-4, the V gene TRBV19; tentative D call: TRBD1 (6 bases). Germline V gives CDR1 LNHDA, CDR2 SQIVND (reference sequence). The CDR3 spans 14 residues. The germline V and J ends were trimmed by 5 bases and 4 bases, with 11 bases remaining between them. The CDR3 sequence is CASSVDRSNEKLFF. CDR3 nucleotides: TGTGCCAGTAGTGTCGACAGGAGTAATGAAAAACTGTTTTTT.

The chain uses TRBV19 and TRBJ2-5; the match to TRBD2 covers 12 bases. The ends lost 3 bases at V and 4 bases at J; junction bases unmatched: 6. From germline, CDR1 is LNHDA and CDR2 SQIVND (reference sequence). CDR3 length: 16 residues. Written as DNA, the CDR3 is TGTGCCAGTAGTATTGGACTAGCGGGAAAGTTAGAGACCCAGTACTTC. It is translated as CASSIGLAGKLETQYF.

The chain carries TRBV5-5 and TRBJ2-3, with 11 bases fitting TRBD2. With 6 bases clipped from V and 1 base from J, the junction kept 13 bases outside the gene matches. From germline, CDR1 is SGHKS and CDR2 YYEKEE (reference sequence). The CDR3 has 18 amino acids. The CDR3, as DNA: TGTGCCAGCAATACGGAGGCTAGCGGGAGGTTCGGCACAGATACGCAGTATTTT. Amino acids: CASNTEASGRFGTDTQYF. Full variable domain (rest looked up from reference TRBV5-5 and TRBJ2-3): DAGVTQSPTHLIKTRGQQVTLRCSPISGHKSVSWYQQVLGQGPQFIFQYYEKEERGRGNFPDRFSARQFPNYSSELNVNALLLGDSALYLCASNTEASGRFGTDTQYFGPGTRLTVL.

J is TRBJ2-2 and V is TRBV15; 7 bases line up with TRBD2. This CDR3 is 13 amino acids long. The V gene end was trimmed by 5 bases and the J gene end by 4 bases; junction bases not matched to a gene: 1. The germline V gene has CDR1 LNHNV and CDR2 YYDKDF (reference sequence). CDR3 nucleotides: TGTGCCACCAGCGGGAGGGCCACCGGGGAGCTGTTTTTT. It translates to CATSGRATGELFF.

The chain has TRBV7-9 and TRBJ2-7, with 9 bases that match TRBD2. The germline V gene has CDR1 SEHNR and CDR2 FQNEAQ (reference sequence). J was trimmed by 1 base and V by 2 bases; bases with no gene match: 3. The CDR3 loop spans 15 amino acids. CDR3 in amino acids: CASSLKLAGSYEQYF. In nucleotides, the CDR3 is TGTGCCAGCAGCTTAAAGCTAGCGGGGTCCTACGAGCAGTACTTC.

The chain is built from TRBV4-1 and TRBJ2-3; the D gene is possibly TRBD2 (5 bases). Germline CDR1 reads MGHRA; CDR2 reads YSYEKL. The V end was cut by 0 bases, the J end by 3 bases, with 13 bases between. This CDR3 has 16 residues. Here the CDR3 reads CASSQDPGRRTDTQYF. In DNA form, the CDR3 reads TGCGCCAGCAGCCAAGATCCTGGCCGGAGGACAGATACGCAGTATTTT.

The rearrangement uses TRBV5-1 and TRBJ1-2; D ambiguous. The CDR3 contains 12 residues. Trimming removed 5 bases at V and 3 bases at J, with 8 bases between. Germline V gene sequence: CDR1 SGHRS, CDR2 YFSETQ. The CDR3, as DNA: TGCGCCAGCAGGGATACAGACTATGGCTACACCTTC. Translating gives CASRDTDYGYTF.

The V and J genes are TRBV5-1 and TRBJ1-2; 7 nucleotides match TRBD1. This CDR3 is built from 15 residues. Germline loops: CDR1 SGHRS, CDR2 YFSETQ. Trimming at V came to 2 bases and at J to 7 bases, leaving 11 bases not matched to a gene. The CDR3 sequence is CASSFSGTAPSGYTF. The CDR3 DNA sequence: TGCGCCAGCAGCTTTTCCGGGACAGCTCCCTCTGGCTACACCTTC.